The source of this T cell receptor beta chain is a study of T cell repertoires in cytomegalovirus infection. This clonotype was detected only a few times. Its specificity is unknown. CDR3 length: 15 residues. In germline, CDR1 is MGHRA, CDR2 YSYEKL. V was pared by 3 bases and J by 8 bases, with 8 bases of the junction left unmatched. One entry per CDR3 protein results from TCRdb running MiXCR on the reads. The sample holds about 330,000 distinct CDR3 sequences, 9% to 9.5% seen once. Findings of the study overall: Totalled public TCR beta family frequency picked out people who carried CMV plus the relevant HLA.

This chain links TRBV4-1 with TRBJ2-1; 9 bases are a match to TRBD2. This sequence originates from a human donor in good health (CMV status not recorded). Some clones in this sample may be carry-over from other donors' samples. The specimen sequenced was PBMCs. CDR3 protein: CASSHPAGGRDEQFF. The CDR3 coding sequence is TGCGCCAGCAGCCACCCCGCGGGCGGGAGGGATGAGCAGTTCTTC.